These 21 T cell receptor beta chains came from one sample sequenced in a study of Ad26.COV2.S vaccination and SARS-CoV-2 variants (dated by TCRdb to the early 2020s). The treatment or condition label corresponds to: around 19 received Ad26.COV2.S at low or high dose, single or two shots; 5 received placebo; per-sample allocation not given. Repertoires of vaccine and placebo recipients were sequenced from samples collected on day 63 after the first injection. Receptors were amplified or captured by the immunoSEQ multiplex PCR assay. TCRdb mirrors the immuneACCESS table, restricted to in-frame sequences. Some clones are absent from its copies; in checked studies, under half trace to an unresolved V gene, and the reason for the others is unknown. This sample is represented by fewer than 400,000 clones; 90% of them were singletons. The ten top clones hold around 5.5% of the sample. This specimen was peripheral blood, taken in a trial of Ad26.COV2.S vaccine versus placebo. Receptors originate from a person aged 18-60 years who received the Ad26.COV2.S COVID-19 vaccine or a placebo.

This chain uses TRBV9 with TRBJ2-3, with TRBD2 as a possible D gene (5 bases). The CDR3 consists of 15 residues. Trimming removed 0 bases at V and 0 bases at J, with 8 bases between. CDR1 is SGDLS, CDR2 YYNGEE, per germline. In DNA form, the CDR3 reads TGTGCCAGCAGCGTAGGGGAGCCTAGCACAGATACGCAGTATTTT. Translating it yields CASSVGEPSTDTQYF.

In this sample, this clone turned up once. The chain is built from TRBV9 and TRBJ1-5, with a tentative D call TRBD1 (5 bases). The V and J ends lost 0 bases and 4 bases respectively, with 11 bases between them. Germline CDR1 SGDLS, CDR2 YYNGEE. The CDR3 is 15 residues long. The CDR3 DNA reads TGTGCCAGCAGCGTAGGGGTAGGGACTAATCAGCCCCAGCATTTT. Protein: CASSVGVGTNQPQHF.

This chain links TRBV7-2 with TRBJ1-4, with D tentatively TRBD1 (5 bases). This CDR3 is built from 17 residues. Germline values: CDR1 SGHTA, CDR2 FQGNSA. V lost 4 bases to trimming and J lost 4 bases, with 19 bases between them. CDR3 nucleotides: TGTGCCAGCAGCTCTCTCGTGGGACGGACGATTAATGAAAAACTGTTTTTT. Amino acid sequence: CASSSLVGRTINEKLFF. Based on the CDR3 plus reference TRBV7-2 and TRBJ1-4, the full variable domain is GAGVSQSPSNKVTEKGKDVELRCDPISGHTALYWYRQSLGQGLEFLIYFQGNSAPDKSGLPSDRFSAERTGGSVSTLTIQRTQQEDSAVYLCASSSLVGRTINEKLFFGSGTQLSVL.

The chain carries TRBV7-2 and TRBJ1-4, with 8 bases aligning to TRBD1. This CDR3 has 16 residues. With V trimmed by 1 base and J by 2 bases, 3 bases remained unmatched. Germline values: CDR1 SGHTA, CDR2 FQGNSA. The CDR3 region has the DNA TGTGCCAGCAGCTTAGGCCAGGGGGCGACTAATGAAAAACTGTTTTTT. Its protein product is CASSLGQGATNEKLFF.

This chain links TRBV6-5 with TRBJ1-5; possibly TRBD1 for D (5 bases). The CDR3 has 15 residues. V was cut by 4 bases and J by 7 bases, with 17 bases left in between. Germline V gene lookup returns CDR1 MNHEY and CDR2 SVGAGI. CDR3 nucleotide sequence: TGTGCCAGCAGTTTCAGGCCGACAGCCAACCAGCCCCAGCATTTT. Amino acids: CASSFRPTANQPQHF.

The chain has TRBV4-3 and TRBJ1-5; the match to TRBD1 covers 7 bases. Germline V lookup: CDR1 LGHNA, CDR2 YSLEER. The CDR3 spans 17 residues. J lost 3 bases, V lost 0 bases, and 8 bases had no gene match. DNA of the CDR3: TGCGCCAGCAGCCAAGATCTCCCGGGACAGTACAATCAGCCCCAGCATTTT. It specifies CASSQDLPGQYNQPQHF.

The rearrangement links TRBV6-6 to TRBJ1-5; perhaps TRBD1 as D (6 bases). V lost 11 bases to trimming and J lost 2 bases, with 13 bases between them. This CDR3 is 13 amino acids long. Germline V lookup: CDR1 MNHNY, CDR2 SVGAGI (reference sequence). CDR3 region: CAVGGLGNQPQHF. The CDR3 region has the DNA TGTGCCGTAGGGGGGCTTGGCAATCAGCCCCAGCATTTT.

The V gene is TRBV5-6, the J gene TRBJ1-2; no reliable D call. In germline, CDR1 is SGHDT, CDR2 YYEEEE. V dropped 2 bases and J dropped 4 bases, with 21 bases sitting between them. The CDR3 is made up of 17 amino acids. DNA of the CDR3: TGTGCCAGCAGCTTACCACCTGGCGGGCCAGCTTTCTATGGCTACACCTTC. Its translation is CASSLPPGGPAFYGYTF. Variable domain in full (rest from reference TRBV5-6 and TRBJ1-2): DAGVTQSPTHLIKTRGQQVTLRCSPKSGHDTVSWYQQALGQGPQFIFQYYEEEERQRGNFPDRFSGHQFPNYSSELNVNALLLGDSALYLCASSLPPGGPAFYGYTFGSGTRLTVV.

This chain uses TRBV14 with TRBJ2-1; D is ambiguous. The CDR3 is 15 residues long. Trimming left V 0 bases short and J 7 bases short, with 13 bases between. Germline V CDR1 and CDR2: SGHDN, FVKESK. CDR3 nucleotides: TGTGCCAGCAGCCAAGAAGTAGTTACGCCAAATGAGCAGTTCTTC. Translating gives CASSQEVVTPNEQFF.

The genes are TRBV9 and TRBJ2-3; D is unresolved. V gave up 0 bases and J gave up 3 bases, with 8 bases separating them. The CDR3 length is 14 residues. Germline CDR1 and CDR2: SGDLS and YYNGEE. DNA of the CDR3: TGTGCCAGCAGCGTAGAACTCCCAACAGATACGCAGTATTTT. It codes for CASSVELPTDTQYF.

This chain's CDR3 is CASSFTRDNEQFF. CDR3 in DNA: TGTGCCAGTAGTTTCACTAGGGACAATGAGCAGTTCTTC. The chain couples TRBV19 to TRBJ2-1, with a tentative D call TRBD2 (5 bases). Between the trimmed V and J ends, which lost 5 bases and 5 bases, there was a span of 10 bases. Germline V gene data show CDR1 as LNHDA and CDR2 as SQIVND (reference sequence). The CDR3 consists of 13 residues.

The V gene is TRBV4-3, the J gene TRBJ2-1, with D perhaps TRBD2 (6 bases). CDR3 size: 15 residues. V was trimmed by 4 bases and J by 4 bases, leaving 14 bases between them. The germline CDR1 and CDR2 sequences are LGHNA and YSLEER. CDR3 sequence: CASSRPGTDYNEQFF. In nucleotides, the CDR3 is TGCGCCAGCAGCCGCCCCGGGACTGATTACAATGAGCAGTTCTTC.

Written as DNA, the CDR3 is TGTGCCAGCAGCTGGACCGAACCGAACACCGGGGAGCTGTTTTTT. As protein: CASSWTEPNTGELFF. The V and J genes are TRBV7-9 and TRBJ2-2; D is unresolved. V shed 4 bases and J shed 0 bases, with 9 bases lying between them. This CDR3 has 15 residues. The germline CDR1 and CDR2 sequences are SEHNR and FQNEAQ (reference sequence).

The chain joins TRBV2 to TRBJ1-1, with 8 bases fitting TRBD1. J was trimmed by 4 bases and V by 7 bases; bases with no gene match: 26. Germline assignment: CDR1 SNHLY and CDR2 FYNNEI. The CDR3 covers 20 residues. CDR3 in DNA: TGTGCCAGCACCAGAGCCCCACCGGGACAGGTCTTTATGGTGAGCACTGAAGCTTTCTTT. Translation gives CASTRAPPGQVFMVSTEAFF.

This clone appeared a few times. The CDR3 bases are TGCGCCAGCAGCCAAGGGCAGGTAGTAATCTCTGGAAACACCATATATTTT. Its translation is CASSQGQVVISGNTIYF. This chain connects TRBV4-1 to TRBJ1-3; D ambiguous. Per germline, CDR1 MGHRA and CDR2 YSYEKL. Trimming took 1 base from V and 0 from J, leaving 13 bases between them. The CDR3 is 17 amino acids.

The J gene is TRBJ1-2, the V gene TRBV7-2; D perhaps matches TRBD1 (5 bases). The V and J ends lost 4 bases and 2 bases respectively, with 11 bases between them. This CDR3 comprises 14 residues. The germline V gene has CDR1 SGHTA and CDR2 FQGNSA. Here the CDR3 DNA reads TGTGCCAGCAGCTACCGGGGGGGAAACTATGGCTACACCTTC. It encodes CASSYRGGNYGYTF.

This clone has just one count. The rearrangement joins TRBV7-8 to TRBJ1-2, with 9 bases that match TRBD1. Unmatched junction bases numbered 9, after V lost 5 bases and J lost 5 bases. CDR1 SGHVS and CDR2 FQNEAQ come from the germline V gene. CDR3 length: 15 amino acids. CDR3 DNA: TGTGCCAGCAGCACGGCCGGGACAGGGATTTATGGCTACACCTTC. Its translation: CASSTAGTGIYGYTF.

The chain combines TRBV10-3 with TRBJ1-1; TRBD1 is a possible D gene (6 bases). Trimming stripped 6 bases from V and 8 bases from J, with 16 bases between. This CDR3 has 13 amino acids. CDR1 is ENHRY and CDR2 is SYGVKD in the germline V gene. Here the CDR3 DNA reads TGTGCCATCAGCCTACAGGGAGGTGGGGAAGCTTTCTTT. It codes for CAISLQGGGEAFF.

The chain joins TRBV2 to TRBJ1-2, with 7 bases fitting TRBD1. CDR3 length: 15 amino acids. The V gene end was trimmed by 4 bases and the J gene end by 2 bases; junction bases not matched to a gene: 7. The germline V gene has CDR1 SNHLY and CDR2 FYNNEI. The CDR3 DNA reads TGTGCCAGCAGTGTTGACAGGGCCGGGAACTATGGCTACACCTTC. Its protein is CASSVDRAGNYGYTF.

The chain uses TRBV7-9 and TRBJ2-7; no reliable D call. The V gene's germline CDR1 is SEHNR and CDR2 FQNEAQ (reference sequence). The CDR3 spans 13 residues. Trimming cost V 7 bases and J 0 bases, with 10 bases left between them. CDR3 loop: CASTPLGSYEQYF. The CDR3 bases are TGTGCCAGCACCCCCCTAGGCTCCTACGAGCAGTACTTC.

J is TRBJ1-1 and V is TRBV7-9; 7 positions match TRBD1. The germline V gene encodes CDR1 SEHNR and CDR2 FQNEAQ (reference sequence). Trimming at V came to 4 bases and at J to 0 bases, leaving 11 bases not matched to a gene. CDR3 length: 17 amino acids. CDR3 bases: TGTGCCAGCAGCTCGGACAGGAGGTCCCTCATGAACACTGAAGCTTTCTTT. The encoded protein is CASSSDRRSLMNTEAFF.